One and the same sample provided the 32 T cell receptor beta chains below, sequenced in a study of blood T cell repertoires in COVID-19. Some clones are missing from TCRdb's copy, which holds only in-frame ones; the method was immunoSEQ multiplex PCR. Of about 320,000 clones listed, roughly nine tenths are singletons. The sequencing input was peripheral blood. The receptors derive from a man aged 18 to 29 who had recovered from COVID-19.

The genes are TRBV12-3 or TRBV12-4 and TRBJ1-2, with D hard to call. V was clipped by 3 bases and J by 6 bases, with 8 bases between them. The CDR3 runs 12 residues. The CDR3 DNA is TGTGCCAGCAGTTTTTCGGGGAATGGCTACACCTTC. It specifies CASSFSGNGYTF.

About this clone: At one end the junction does not follow the germline gene, possibly because of a read error. CDR3 loop: CASSPAGTKNFAPYNEQFF. The CDR3 DNA sequence: TGTGCTAGCAGCCCTGCCGGGACAAAAAATTTCGCACCCTACAATGAGCAGTTCTTC. The J gene is TRBJ2-1, the V gene TRBV7-7; the D gene is possibly TRBD1 (6 bases). Germline CDR1 SSHAT, CDR2 FNYEAQ (reference sequence). The CDR3 is 19 amino acids.

The DNA for the CDR3 is TGTGCCAGCTCCCTGGGACAGTCTCATAATTCACCCCTCCACTTT. It translates to CASSLGQSHNSPLHF. The J gene is TRBJ1-6, the V gene TRBV18; 7 bases fit TRBD1. This CDR3 region has 15 residues. CDR1 and CDR2 (germline): KGHSH, LQKENI. The ends lost 6 bases at V and 5 bases at J; junction bases unmatched: 7.

The V gene is TRBV6-5, the J gene TRBJ2-3; D remains ambiguous. The length of the CDR3 is 11 residues. CDR1 MNHEY and CDR2 SVGAGI come from the germline V gene. Trimming removed 10 bases from V and 4 bases from J, with 9 bases in between. The CDR3 DNA reads TGTGCCATTGGAGAATCAGATACGCAGTATTTT. Protein product: CAIGESDTQYF.

The rearrangement joins TRBV24-1 to TRBJ1-2; D perhaps matches TRBD1 (6 bases). The CDR3 has 14 amino acids. The germline gives CDR1 KGHDR, CDR2 SFDVKD. V was clipped by 3 bases and J by 1 base, with 8 bases between them. The CDR3 loop is CATSDGTYNYGYTF. CDR3 nucleotide sequence: TGTGCCACCAGTGATGGGACATATAACTATGGCTACACCTTC.

V usage is TRBV25-1 and J usage is TRBJ2-5; D is unresolved. CDR1 is MGHDK, CDR2 SYGVNS, per germline. The CDR3 sequence is 13 residues long. Trimming stripped 2 bases from V and 3 bases from J, with 7 bases between. The CDR3 here is CASSELSEETQYF. CDR3 DNA sequence: TGTGCCAGCAGTGAACTATCGGAAGAGACCCAGTACTTC.

The genes are TRBV7-9 and TRBJ2-3; no reliable D call. Germline V gene lookup returns CDR1 SEHNR and CDR2 FQNEAQ (reference sequence). V was pared by 1 base and J by 9 bases, with 8 bases between. This CDR3 has 12 amino acids. CDR3 bases: TGTGCCAGCAGCTTAGTCCCGACAACGCAGTATTTT. This sequence encodes CASSLVPTTQYF.

The V gene is TRBV6-5, the J gene TRBJ1-2; 7 positions match TRBD1. Trimming removed 5 bases from V and 3 bases from J; junction bases left unmatched: 3. The CDR3 loop spans 13 amino acids. CDR1 is MNHEY and CDR2 is SVGAGI in the germline V gene. CDR3 DNA: TGTGCCAGCAGTCAGACAGGGTACTATGGCTACACCTTC. It translates to CASSQTGYYGYTF.

In nucleotides, the CDR3 is TGTGCCAGCTCAACCCGACAGGACGATAATTCACCCCTCCACTTT. Encoded protein: CASSTRQDDNSPLHF. The rearrangement joins TRBV18 to TRBJ1-6, with D possibly matching TRBD1 (6 bases). V was shortened by 5 bases and J by 5 bases, with 13 bases between the two germline ends. This CDR3 region has 15 residues. Germline V gives CDR1 KGHSH, CDR2 LQKENI.

The rearrangement joins TRBV11-3 to TRBJ2-1; the match to TRBD1 covers 8 bases. Germline trimming cut 5 bases from V and 6 bases from J; bases unmatched to any gene: 6. CDR3 size: 14 residues. The V gene's germline CDR1 is SGHNT and CDR2 YENEEA. The CDR3 DNA sequence: TGTGCCAGCAGCCGACAGGGGTTAGGCAATGAGCAGTTCTTC. Its protein product is CASSRQGLGNEQFF.

The chain uses TRBV5-1 and TRBJ1-5; maybe TRBD1 (6 bases). Looked up from germline, CDR1 is SGHRS and CDR2 is YFSETQ. The CDR3 loop spans 14 amino acids. V lost 0 bases, J lost 4 bases, and 8 bases lay in between. CDR3 sequence reads: CASSLGGLNQPQHF. DNA of the CDR3: TGCGCCAGCAGCTTGGGGGGGCTTAATCAGCCCCAGCATTTT.

V and J are TRBV25-1 and TRBJ2-1; 7 bases are shared with TRBD1. The CDR3 consists of 16 residues. Germline CDR1 reads MGHDK; CDR2 reads SYGVNS. The V segment lost 3 bases and the J segment 7 bases; nucleotides outside the gene matches: 12. The CDR3 reads CASSDSTGIRWNEQFF. The CDR3, as DNA: TGTGCCAGCAGTGATTCGACAGGGATAAGGTGGAATGAGCAGTTCTTC.

J is TRBJ1-2 and V is TRBV5-1; 7 bases are a match to TRBD1. Trimming cost V 4 bases and J 0 bases; bases outside gene matches: 3. The CDR3 loop spans 14 amino acids. From germline, CDR1 is SGHRS and CDR2 YFSETQ. CDR3 nucleotide sequence: TGCGCCAGCAGCCCCGGGACAGCTAACTATGGCTACACCTTC. It specifies CASSPGTANYGYTF.

Of note for this clone: The junction departs from the called germline gene at one end, perhaps through a read error. The chain's CDR3 is CANGLAPLVF. CDR3 DNA: TGTGCCAACGGACTAGCCCCCCTCGTCTTC. The chain employs TRBV15 and TRBJ2-1; 8 positions match TRBD2. This CDR3 comprises 10 residues. The V gene's germline CDR1 is LNHNV and CDR2 YYDKDF (reference sequence). The variable domain in full, completed from reference TRBV15 and TRBJ2-1, reads DAMVIQNPRYQVTQFGKPVTLSCSQTLNHNVMYWYQQKSSQAPKLLFHYYDKDFNNEADTPDNFQSRRPNTSFCFLDIRSPGLGDTAMYLCANGLAPLVFGPGTRLTVL.

The chain recombines TRBV9 with TRBJ1-2; D might be TRBD1 (5 bases). Germline-derived CDR1 and CDR2 are SGDLS and YYNGEE. V lost 0 bases and J 7 bases, leaving 13 bases between the germline ends. CDR3 length equals 14 residues. CDR3 DNA sequence: TGTGCCAGCAGCGTAGACGGGACTTTTGCTGGCTACACCTTC. Its translation is CASSVDGTFAGYTF.

The chain combines TRBV29-1 with TRBJ2-1; D might be TRBD1 (5 bases). This CDR3 is built from 13 residues. The V and J ends lost 6 bases and 9 bases respectively, with 18 bases between them. Germline V lookup: CDR1 SQVTM, CDR2 ANQGSEA. The CDR3 here is CSVPGLGDTEQFF. CDR3 in DNA: TGCAGCGTGCCGGGCCTAGGGGATACTGAGCAGTTCTTC.

Comments on this clone: This same CDR3 is encoded by further DNA sequences in the sample. The rearrangement links TRBV7-9 to TRBJ1-2, with D possibly TRBD1 on 5 matching bases. This CDR3 comprises 14 residues. Germline lookup yields CDR1 SEHNR and CDR2 FQNEAQ (reference sequence). V was trimmed by 3 bases and J by 2 bases, leaving 10 bases between them. Written as DNA, the CDR3 is TGTGCCAGCAGCTTGGGGCAGCAGAACTATGGCTACACCTTC. This encodes CASSLGQQNYGYTF.

The rearrangement links TRBV7-2 to TRBJ1-2; 8 nucleotides agree with TRBD1. V shed 1 base and J 8 bases; nucleotides not matched to a gene: 6. The CDR3 consists of 14 residues. Germline assignment: CDR1 SGHTA and CDR2 FQGNSA. The CDR3 protein is CASSLGRTGTGYTF. The CDR3 nucleotides are TGTGCCAGCAGCTTAGGGCGGACAGGGACCGGCTACACCTTC.

V is TRBV7-9 and J is TRBJ2-7; 9 bases align to TRBD1. CDR3 length: 15 amino acids. The V gene end was trimmed by 5 bases and the J gene end by 1 base; junction bases not matched to a gene: 6. Germline V gene data show CDR1 as SEHNR and CDR2 as FQNEAQ (reference sequence). The CDR3, as DNA: TGTGCCAGCAGCCAAGACAGGGGGTATTCCTACGAGCAGTACTTC. As protein: CASSQDRGYSYEQYF.

This sequence joins TRBV9 and TRBJ2-2; 11 nucleotides agree with TRBD2. Germline CDR1 is SGDLS and CDR2 is YYNGEE. J gave up 4 bases and V 3 bases, and 5 bases lay outside the gene matches. The CDR3 length is 16 residues. Written as DNA, the CDR3 is TGTGCCAGCAGCGCTGCCGGGACTAGCGGCACCGGGGAGCTGTTTTTT. The encoded protein is CASSAAGTSGTGELFF.

This clone has a single count. The chain is built from TRBV12-5 and TRBJ1-5, with D perhaps matching TRBD1 (6 bases). Looked up from germline, CDR1 is LGHNT and CDR2 is FRNRAP. Trimming took 6 bases from V and 10 from J, leaving 19 bases between them. The CDR3 contains 14 residues. CDR3 protein: CASGKDSFGRPQHF. CDR3 DNA: TGTGCTAGTGGCAAGGACAGTTTCGGCCGCCCCCAGCATTTT.

The chain combines TRBV10-3 with TRBJ2-3, with 9 positions matching TRBD2. Germline V gene data show CDR1 as ENHRY and CDR2 as SYGVKD. CDR3 size: 15 residues. The V and J ends lost 6 bases and 7 bases, in that order; junction bases with no gene match: 11. This chain's CDR3 is CAISPLAGGPHTQYF. CDR3 nucleotides: TGTGCCATCAGCCCCCTTGCGGGGGGGCCCCATACGCAGTATTTT.

The chain recombines TRBV9 with TRBJ2-5; TRBD1 matches at 11 bases. Trimming removed 3 bases from V and 3 bases from J; junction bases left unmatched: 7. Per germline, CDR1 SGDLS and CDR2 YYNGEE. This CDR3 has 16 residues. This CDR3 is CASSDGTGGWEETQYF. The DNA of the CDR3 is TGTGCCAGCAGCGATGGGACAGGGGGATGGGAAGAGACCCAGTACTTC.

The chain links TRBV7-8 to TRBJ1-2, with 8 bases fitting TRBD1. Germline V gene data show CDR1 as SGHVS and CDR2 as FQNEAQ. The CDR3 has 15 amino acids. Trimming cost V 3 bases and J 8 bases; bases outside gene matches: 11. CDR3: CASSFSTTGVLGYTF. The CDR3 DNA follows: TGTGCCAGCAGCTTTTCCACGACAGGGGTCCTCGGCTACACCTTC.

The chain is built from TRBV6-1 and TRBJ1-1; the D gene is possibly TRBD1 (5 bases). CDR3 length equals 12 residues. Trimming left V 2 bases short and J 8 bases short, with 9 bases between. From germline, CDR1 is MNHNS and CDR2 SASEGT. The CDR3 DNA reads TGTGCCAGCAGTGAATGGAGGGGCGAAGCTTTCTTT. It is translated as CASSEWRGEAFF.

The CDR3, as DNA: TGTGCCAGCCTCGACAGGGCGTCCAACGTCCTGACTTTC. Amino acids: CASLDRASNVLTF. The rearrangement links TRBV12-3 or TRBV12-4 to TRBJ2-6, with 7 nucleotides matching TRBD1. J gave up 8 bases and V 8 bases, and 6 bases lay outside the gene matches. The length of the CDR3 is 13 residues.

V usage is TRBV18 and J usage is TRBJ1-1; TRBD1 aligns across 10 bases. The CDR3 length is 15 residues. V lost 3 bases, J lost 4 bases, and 5 bases stayed unmatched. Germline CDR1 reads KGHSH; CDR2 reads LQKENI. As DNA, the CDR3 is TGTGCCAGCTCACCCGGGACAGGGGTGAGCACTGAAGCTTTCTTT. Protein product: CASSPGTGVSTEAFF.

The chain links TRBV5-1 to TRBJ1-4; D possibly corresponds to TRBD1 (5 bases). The V gene lost 4 bases and the J gene lost 3 bases, with 13 bases spanning the gap. The CDR3 extends over 15 amino acids. Germline V gene sequence: CDR1 SGHRS, CDR2 YFSETQ. CDR3 nucleotides: TGCGCCAGCAGCCATCAGGGTTCTGCTAATGAAAAACTGTTTTTT. It yields the protein CASSHQGSANEKLFF.

CDR3 protein: CASRPGTGENEKLFF. In nucleotides, the CDR3 is TGTGCCAGCAGACCCGGGACAGGAGAAAATGAAAAACTGTTTTTT. J is TRBJ1-4 and V is TRBV6-6; 8 nucleotides align to TRBD1. This CDR3 comprises 15 residues. Germline V CDR1 and CDR2: MNHNY, SVGAGI (reference sequence). Trimming took 6 bases from V and 5 from J; bases not matched to a gene: 8.

Here the CDR3 reads CASSYLRPANTEAFF. The CDR3 coding sequence is TGTGCCAGCAGTTACTTGAGGCCGGCGAACACTGAAGCTTTCTTT. The chain carries TRBV6-2 or TRBV6-3 and TRBJ1-1, with D uncertain. Per the germline V gene, CDR1 is MNHEY and CDR2 is SVGEGT. V was clipped by 1 base and J by 1 base, with 10 bases between them. The length of the CDR3 is 15 residues.

This clone is a singleton in its sample. This sequence joins TRBV19 and TRBJ1-2, with 9 bases matching TRBD1. Germline V CDR1 and CDR2: LNHDA, SQIVND (reference sequence). There are 13 residues in the CDR3. The ends lost 7 bases at V and 8 bases at J; junction bases unmatched: 8. The CDR3 nucleotides are TGTGCCAGTATGAGACAGGGGGTAAACGGCTACACCTTC. It translates to CASMRQGVNGYTF.

This chain joins TRBV6-1 and TRBJ2-3, with TRBD2 as a possible D gene (7 bases). Germline values: CDR1 MNHNS, CDR2 SASEGT. The CDR3 consists of 15 residues. Deletions cut 1 base from V and 5 bases from J, with 13 bases between. The CDR3 DNA reads TGTGCCAGCAGTGAAGTCAAGGGGGGGAGAGATACGCAGTATTTT. Its translation is CASSEVKGGRDTQYF.